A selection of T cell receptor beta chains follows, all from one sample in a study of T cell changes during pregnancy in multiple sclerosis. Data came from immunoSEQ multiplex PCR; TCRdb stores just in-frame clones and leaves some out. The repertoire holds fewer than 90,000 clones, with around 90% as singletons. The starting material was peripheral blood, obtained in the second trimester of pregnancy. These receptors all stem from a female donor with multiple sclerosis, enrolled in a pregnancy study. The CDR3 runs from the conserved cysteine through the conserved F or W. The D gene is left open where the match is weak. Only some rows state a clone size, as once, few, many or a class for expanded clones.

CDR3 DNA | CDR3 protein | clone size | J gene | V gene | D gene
TGTGCCAGCAGTTTAGGGCCCCAGACTGAAGCTTTCTTT | CASSLGPQTEAFF | once | TRBJ1-1 | TRBV27 | .
TGTGCCAGCAGCTATCCGGGGGACTATGGCTACACCTTC | CASSYPGDYGYTF | . | TRBJ1-2 | TRBV5-6 | .
TGTGCCAGCAGCTTACGGCCAGGGGGGCTCGGGACGAACACTGAAGCTTTCTTT | CASSLRPGGLGTNTEAFF | . | TRBJ1-1 | TRBV7-6 | TRBD1
TGTGCCAGCAGCCCCCGACAGGGTAGGGCAACTAATGAAAAACTGTTTTTT | CASSPRQGRATNEKLFF | . | TRBJ1-4 | TRBV9 | TRBD1
TGTGCCAGCAGCCGGGGTGACGTTTTTTATATGAACACTGAAGCTTTCTTT | CASSRGDVFYMNTEAFF | few | TRBJ1-1 | TRBV5-6 | .
TGTGCCAGCAGCCCCGGACGGGGATTCGATTATGGCTACACCTTC | CASSPGRGFDYGYTF | . | TRBJ1-2 | TRBV6-7 | .
TGCGCCAGCAGCCCGGCAGGGATCCTTACAGATACGCAGTATTTT | CASSPAGILTDTQYF | . | TRBJ2-3 | TRBV5-1 | .
TGTGCCAGCAGTTACTCGTCTAGCGGGGGTTACATTCAGTACTTC | CASSYSSSGGYIQYF | . | TRBJ2-4 | TRBV6-5 | TRBD2
TGTGCCAGCTCCCCTACTCGGACTAGCGGGGGGGCTTACGAGCAGTACTTC | CASSPTRTSGGAYEQYF | . | TRBJ2-7 | TRBV18 | TRBD2
TGCGCCAGCAGTGAGTCGCGCGGGGTATCCTACAATGAGCAGTTCTTC | CASSESRGVSYNEQFF | . | TRBJ2-1 | TRBV10-2 | .
TGTGCCAGCAGTTTATCGAACGGGAACACTGAAGCTTTCTTT | CASSLSNGNTEAFF | . | TRBJ1-1 | TRBV27 | .
TGTGCCAGCAGTTTGTCCAGCTATGGCTACACCTTC | CASSLSSYGYTF | . | TRBJ1-2 | TRBV28 | .
TGTGCCAGCAGTCCATGGACAGGTCTGAACACTGAAGCTTTCTTT | CASSPWTGLNTEAFF | . | TRBJ1-1 | TRBV27 | TRBD1
TGTGCCAGCTCACCGACAGGGACTTTCACAGATACGCAGTATTTT | CASSPTGTFTDTQYF | once | TRBJ2-3 | TRBV18 | .
TGCGCCAGCAGCCAGGTGGAGGGTGCCCACGAGCAGTACTTC | CASSQVEGAHEQYF | once | TRBJ2-7 | TRBV4-1 | .
TGTGCCAGCAGCCCCAAACTAGCGGGGCGTGGGGATACGCAGTATTTT | CASSPKLAGRGDTQYF | . | TRBJ2-3 | TRBV9 | TRBD2
TGTGCCAGCAGCGTAGAGCCGGGACTCCCCTACGAGCAGTACTTC | CASSVEPGLPYEQYF | . | TRBJ2-7 | TRBV9 | .
TGTGCCACCAGCAGGCCACCGACAGGGGGCAATGAGCAGTTCTTC | CATSRPPTGGNEQFF | . | TRBJ2-1 | TRBV15 | TRBD1
TGTGCCAGCAGCCCGGGACAGGGGTATAGGTATGGCTACACCTTC | CASSPGQGYRYGYTF | . | TRBJ1-2 | TRBV5-5 | TRBD1
TGTGCCAGTAGTATTGGCCCGGGGGCTTTCTTT | CASSIGPGAFF | . | TRBJ1-1 | TRBV19 | .
TGTGCCTCAGGGGACGGTGAAGCTTTCTTT | CASGDGEAFF | . | TRBJ1-1 | TRBV12-5 | .
TGTGCCAGCAGCAAAGTTGACAGGGACAATGAGCAGTTCTTC | CASSKVDRDNEQFF | . | TRBJ2-1 | TRBV21-1 | .
TGTGCCAGCAGTTACTCGATACGGGGGAGTAGCACTGAAGCTTTCTTT | CASSYSIRGSSTEAFF | . | TRBJ1-1 | TRBV6-5 | .
TGCGCCAGCAGCCAAATATGGCCAACCGGGGAGCTGTTTTTT | CASSQIWPTGELFF | . | TRBJ2-2 | TRBV4-3 | .
TGTGCCAGCAGGACTGGGGGGGGAGAGACCCAGTACTTC | CASRTGGGETQYF | . | TRBJ2-5 | TRBV2 | TRBD2
TGTGCCAGCAGCCCACTCGGGAGGGATGAAGCTTTCTTT | CASSPLGRDEAFF | medium-sized | TRBJ1-1 | TRBV5-6 | .
TGTGCCAGCAGCGGTTTGACTACAGAAATGAACACTGAAGCTTTCTTT | CASSGLTTEMNTEAFF | . | TRBJ1-1 | TRBV5-6 | .
TGTGCCAGCAGTCCTTCTGGACTCAATTATCAGCCCCAGCATTTT | CASSPSGLNYQPQHF | . | TRBJ1-5 | TRBV6-5 | .
TGTGCCAGCAGCAAATTGTTGTACAGGTCCTCCAGCAATCAGCCCCAGCATTTT | CASSKLLYRSSSNQPQHF | . | TRBJ1-5 | TRBV21-1 | .
TGTGCCAGCAGTTTAACAGCTGGAAACACCATATATTTT | CASSLTAGNTIYF | . | TRBJ1-3 | TRBV27 | .
TGTGCCAGCAGCTCCTCGCGCACCCCTTTCTTGAGCGGCTACACCTTC | CASSSSRTPFLSGYTF | . | TRBJ1-2 | TRBV7-2 | .
TGTGCCAGCAGCTCCAACCAAGAGACCCAGTACTTC | CASSSNQETQYF | . | TRBJ2-5 | TRBV7-2 | .
TGTGCCAGCAGTGAGCAGGGGGGTTCCTACGAGCAGTACTTC | CASSEQGGSYEQYF | once | TRBJ2-7 | TRBV2 | .
TGTGCCAGCTCGACGACAGGGGCAGATTCACCCCTCCACTTT | CASSTTGADSPLHF | . | TRBJ1-6 | TRBV18 | TRBD1
TGCGCCAGCAGCCAGGAGGGGCAGGTATATAATTCACCCCTCCACTTT | CASSQEGQVYNSPLHF | . | TRBJ1-6 | TRBV4-1 | .
TGTGCTAGTGGTTTGGTGGTCCTGCGGGGGGCAGTGAACAATGAGCAGTTCTTC | CASGLVVLRGAVNNEQFF | . | TRBJ2-1 | TRBV12-5 | TRBD2
TGTGCCAGTAGTCCGGCCCTAGCGGGGGGCACAGATACGCAGTATTTT | CASSPALAGGTDTQYF | . | TRBJ2-3 | TRBV19 | TRBD2
TGCGCCAGCAGCCAAGAGGGGGCGCGGTATGGCTACACCTTC | CASSQEGARYGYTF | . | TRBJ1-2 | TRBV4-3 | .
TGTGCCAGCAGCTTCACAGGGCACTATGGCTACACCTTC | CASSFTGHYGYTF | . | TRBJ1-2 | TRBV7-2 | .
TGTGCCAGCAGCGCAGGAAAGGGACTATCTTTCTTT | CASSAGKGLSFF | . | TRBJ1-1 | TRBV9 | .
TGTGCCAGCAGCCGGGCGGGGGGGCTGACAGATACGCAGTATTTT | CASSRAGGLTDTQYF | . | TRBJ2-3 | TRBV9 | TRBD2
TGTGCCAGCTCACCAGCGCAAAATTCACCCCTCCACTTT | CASSPAQNSPLHF | . | TRBJ1-6 | TRBV18 | .
TGTGCCAGCAGTGGCGGACAGGGCACTGAAGCTTTCTTT | CASSGGQGTEAFF | . | TRBJ1-1 | TRBV2 | TRBD1
TGTGCCAGCAGCGTCCAAGCGGGGGGACTTGGCGGGGCCAACGTCCTGACTTTC | CASSVQAGGLGGANVLTF | . | TRBJ2-6 | TRBV9 | TRBD2
TGTGCCAGTAATAAAGCCCCCACTGAAGCTTTCTTT | CASNKAPTEAFF | . | TRBJ1-1 | TRBV19 | .
TGTGCCAGCAGCCTACCAGGGGGATTGGTAGGGGAGACCCAGTACTTC | CASSLPGGLVGETQYF | . | TRBJ2-5 | TRBV21-1 | .
TGTGCCAGCCAAGGCCTAGCGGGGGGATTTAGCACAGATACGCAGTATTTT | CASQGLAGGFSTDTQYF | . | TRBJ2-3 | TRBV2 | TRBD2
TGTGCCAGCAGTCCGGGACTCACAAAGAATCAGCCCCAGCATTTT | CASSPGLTKNQPQHF | . | TRBJ1-5 | TRBV5-8 | .
TGCGCCAGCAGCCAAGGGGTCCCAGGGGCCTACGAGCAGTACTTC | CASSQGVPGAYEQYF | . | TRBJ2-7 | TRBV4-3 | .
TGTGCCAGCAGCTTAGGAGGAGGGGGCGCCTCTGGAAACACCATATATTTT | CASSLGGGGASGNTIYF | . | TRBJ1-3 | TRBV7-9 | TRBD1
TGTGCCAGCAGCTGGACAGGGGAGGAGCAGTACTTC | CASSWTGEEQYF | few | TRBJ2-7 | TRBV5-5 | TRBD1